The present entry profiles one T cell receptor beta chain with its context. Its antigen is not identified. An end of the junction does not agree with germline; a read error may underlie this. The CDR3 is 16 residues long. In germline, CDR1 is DFQATT, CDR2 SNEGSKA (reference sequence). Axillary draining lymph nodes of breast cancer patients supplied the node samples. TCRdb re-analysed the multiplex PCR reads in MiXCR, keeping a single row per CDR3 protein. This table has hundreds of thousands of distinct CDR3 sequences, about a third appearing once. The data belong to a study of breast tumors, draining lymph nodes, adjacent tissues. Findings and caveats of the study: Data fit most tumor T cells coming from lymph node, expanding in tumor.

The chain employs TRBV20-1 and TRBJ2-3; TRBD2 matches 10 bases. The clonotype originates from a female donor with breast cancer. Some clones in this sample may be carry-over from other donors' samples. Sequencing input: axillary lymph node tissue. The CDR3 region has the DNA TGCAGTGCTAGACAAACTAGCGGGACCTCTGAAGATACGCAGTGTTTT. Translated, it gives CSARQTSGTSEDTQCF.